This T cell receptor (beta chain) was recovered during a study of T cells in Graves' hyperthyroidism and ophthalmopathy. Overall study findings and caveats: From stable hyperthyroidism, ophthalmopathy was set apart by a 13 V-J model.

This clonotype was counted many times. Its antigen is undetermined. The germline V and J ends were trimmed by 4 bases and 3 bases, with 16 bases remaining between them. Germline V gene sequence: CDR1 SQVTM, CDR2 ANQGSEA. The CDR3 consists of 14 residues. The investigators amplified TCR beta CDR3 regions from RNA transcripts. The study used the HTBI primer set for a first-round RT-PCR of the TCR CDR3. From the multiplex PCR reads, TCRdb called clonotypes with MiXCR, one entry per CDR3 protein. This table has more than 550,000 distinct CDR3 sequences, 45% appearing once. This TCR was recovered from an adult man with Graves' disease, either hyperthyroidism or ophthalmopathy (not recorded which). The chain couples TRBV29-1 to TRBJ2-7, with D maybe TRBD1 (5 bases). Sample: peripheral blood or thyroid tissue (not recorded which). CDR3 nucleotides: TGCAGCGTTGTAGAATCAGGGAAGAGCTACGAGCAGTACTTC. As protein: CSVVESGKSYEQYF.